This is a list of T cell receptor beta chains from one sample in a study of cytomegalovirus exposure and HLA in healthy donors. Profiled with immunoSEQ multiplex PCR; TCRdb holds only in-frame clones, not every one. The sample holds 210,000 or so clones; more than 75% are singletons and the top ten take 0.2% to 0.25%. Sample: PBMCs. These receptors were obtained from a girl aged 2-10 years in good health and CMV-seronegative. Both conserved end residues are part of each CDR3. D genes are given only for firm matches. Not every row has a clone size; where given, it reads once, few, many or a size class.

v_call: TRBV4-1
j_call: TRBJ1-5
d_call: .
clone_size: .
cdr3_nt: TGCGCCAGCAGCCAACTCCTCGTCGAGCCCCAGCATTTT
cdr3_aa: CASSQLLVEPQHF

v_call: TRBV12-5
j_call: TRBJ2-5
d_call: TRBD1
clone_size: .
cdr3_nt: TGTGCTAGCTGCTGGGGACAGGGGGTCAAGACCCAGTACTTC
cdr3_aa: CASCWGQGVKTQYF

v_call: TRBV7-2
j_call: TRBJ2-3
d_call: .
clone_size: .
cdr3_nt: TGTGCCAGCAGCTTAGCGGGAGTACTTACAGATACGCAGTATTTT
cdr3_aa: CASSLAGVLTDTQYF

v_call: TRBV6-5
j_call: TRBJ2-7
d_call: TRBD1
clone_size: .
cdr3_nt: TGTGCCAGCGCCACTCCGGACAGGGACTACGAGCAGTACTTC
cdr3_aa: CASATPDRDYEQYF

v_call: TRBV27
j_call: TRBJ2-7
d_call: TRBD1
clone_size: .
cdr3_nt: TGTGCCAGCAGTTTAATGGGGACAGGGTACTACGAGCAGTACTTC
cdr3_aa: CASSLMGTGYYEQYF

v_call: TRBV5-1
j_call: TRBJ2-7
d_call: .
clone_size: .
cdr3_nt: TGCGCCAGCAGCTTGGACAGGTCCTACGAGCAGTACTTC
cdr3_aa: CASSLDRSYEQYF

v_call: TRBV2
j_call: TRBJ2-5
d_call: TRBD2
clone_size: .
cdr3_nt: TGTGCCAGCAGTGAGTCTAGCGGGGGGGCCTCCAGGGAGACCCAGTACTTC
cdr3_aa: CASSESSGGASRETQYF

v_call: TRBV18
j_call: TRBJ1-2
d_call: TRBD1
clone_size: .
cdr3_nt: TGTGCCAGCTCACCCCCGGGACAGGGGGCAAGTGGCTACACCTTC
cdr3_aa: CASSPPGQGASGYTF

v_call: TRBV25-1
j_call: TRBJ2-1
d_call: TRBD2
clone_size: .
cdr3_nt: TGTGCCAGCAGTGATGGCGGGGGGCCCTACAATGAGCAGTTCTTC
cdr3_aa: CASSDGGGPYNEQFF

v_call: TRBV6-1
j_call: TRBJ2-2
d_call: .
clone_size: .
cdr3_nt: TGTGCCAGCAGTGACGAGTCATTGTTTTTT
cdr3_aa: CASSDESLFF

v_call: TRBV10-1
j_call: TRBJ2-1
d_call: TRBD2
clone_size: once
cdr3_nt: TGCGCCAGCAGTGAACTGGCTAGCGGTTTCTACAATGAGCAGTTCTTC
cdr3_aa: CASSELASGFYNEQFF

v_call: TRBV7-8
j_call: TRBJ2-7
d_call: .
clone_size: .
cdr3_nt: TGTGCCAGCAGCTTAGTCCCCGGGGAGATGATCGAGCAGTACTTC
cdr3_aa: CASSLVPGEMIEQYF

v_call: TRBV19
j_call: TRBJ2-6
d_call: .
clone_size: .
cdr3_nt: TGTGCCAGTAGTATCTACTTTACCGGGGCCAACGTCCTGACTTTC
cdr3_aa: CASSIYFTGANVLTF

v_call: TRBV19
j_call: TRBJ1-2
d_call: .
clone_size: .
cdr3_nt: TGTGCCAGTAGGGGCGCAGGAACTAACTATGGCTACACCTTC
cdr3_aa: CASRGAGTNYGYTF

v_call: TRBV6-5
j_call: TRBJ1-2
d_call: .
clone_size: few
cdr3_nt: TGTGCCAGCAGTCACTCATTTGACAGGACCTCCTATGGCTACACCTTC
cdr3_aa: CASSHSFDRTSYGYTF

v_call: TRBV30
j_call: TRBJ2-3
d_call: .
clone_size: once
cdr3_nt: TGTGGGCTAGCCTTGGCTCCAGATACGCAGTATTTT
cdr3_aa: CGLALAPDTQYF

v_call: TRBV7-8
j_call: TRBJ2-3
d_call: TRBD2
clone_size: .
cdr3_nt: TGTGCCAGCAGCTTAACGCGGACTAGCGACACAGATACGCAGTATTTT
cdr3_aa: CASSLTRTSDTDTQYF

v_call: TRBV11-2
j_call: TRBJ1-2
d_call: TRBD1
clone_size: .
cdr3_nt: TGTGCCAGCAGCTTCGACAGGGGTTATGGCTACACCTTC
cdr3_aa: CASSFDRGYGYTF

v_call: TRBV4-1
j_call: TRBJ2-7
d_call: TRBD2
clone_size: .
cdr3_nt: TGCGCCAGCAGCCAGGGGACTAGCGGGGTCGACGAGCAGTACTTC
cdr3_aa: CASSQGTSGVDEQYF

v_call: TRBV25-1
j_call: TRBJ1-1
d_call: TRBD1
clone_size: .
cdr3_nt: TGTGCCAGCAGTCCGGACAGGCTGATGAACACTGAAGCTTTCTTT
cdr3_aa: CASSPDRLMNTEAFF

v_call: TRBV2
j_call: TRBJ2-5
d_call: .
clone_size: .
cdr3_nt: TGTGCCAGCAGGAGGGGGTCGCCTGGGGAGACCCAGTACTTC
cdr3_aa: CASRRGSPGETQYF

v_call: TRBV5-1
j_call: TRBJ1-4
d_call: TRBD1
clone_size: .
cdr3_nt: TGCGCCAGCAGCACGACAACGGGACAGGACTTGGAAAGGCTGTTTTTT
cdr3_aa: CASSTTTGQDLERLFF